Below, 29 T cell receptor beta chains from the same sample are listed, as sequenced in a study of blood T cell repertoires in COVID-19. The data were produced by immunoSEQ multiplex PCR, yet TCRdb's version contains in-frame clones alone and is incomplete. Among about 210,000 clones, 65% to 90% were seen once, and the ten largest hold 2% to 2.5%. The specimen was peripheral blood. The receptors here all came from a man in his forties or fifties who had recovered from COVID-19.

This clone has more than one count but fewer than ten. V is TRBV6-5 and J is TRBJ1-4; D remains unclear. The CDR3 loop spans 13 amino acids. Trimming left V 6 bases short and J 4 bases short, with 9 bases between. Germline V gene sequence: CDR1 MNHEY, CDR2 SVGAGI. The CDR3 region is CASRRGHNEKLFF. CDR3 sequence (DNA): TGTGCCAGCAGGAGAGGCCATAATGAAAAACTGTTTTTT.

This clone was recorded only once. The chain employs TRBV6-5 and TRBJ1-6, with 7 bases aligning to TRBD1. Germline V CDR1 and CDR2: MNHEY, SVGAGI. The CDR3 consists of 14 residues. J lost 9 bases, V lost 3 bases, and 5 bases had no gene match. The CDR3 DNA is TGTGCCAGCAGTTATGGGACAGCTTCTTCACCCCTCCACTTT. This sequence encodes CASSYGTASSPLHF.

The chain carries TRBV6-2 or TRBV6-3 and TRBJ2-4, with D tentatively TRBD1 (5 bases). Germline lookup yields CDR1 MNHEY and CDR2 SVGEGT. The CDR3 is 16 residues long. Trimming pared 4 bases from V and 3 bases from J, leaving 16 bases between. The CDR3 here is CASSSLLDSDKNIQYF. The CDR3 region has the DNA TGTGCCAGCAGTTCCCTACTCGACAGCGACAAAAACATTCAGTACTTC.

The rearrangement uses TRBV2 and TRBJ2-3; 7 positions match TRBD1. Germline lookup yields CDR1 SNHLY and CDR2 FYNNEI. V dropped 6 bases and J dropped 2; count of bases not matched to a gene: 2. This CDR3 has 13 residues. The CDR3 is CASRDRYTDTQYF. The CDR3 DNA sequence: TGTGCCAGCAGGGACAGGTACACAGATACGCAGTATTTT.

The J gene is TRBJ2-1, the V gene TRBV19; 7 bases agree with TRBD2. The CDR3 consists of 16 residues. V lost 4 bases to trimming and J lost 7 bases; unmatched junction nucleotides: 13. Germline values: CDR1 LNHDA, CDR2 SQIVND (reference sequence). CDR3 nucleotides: TGTGCCAGTAGTACCCTCGGGAGGTGGCTAGTAAATGAGCAGTTCTTC. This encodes CASSTLGRWLVNEQFF.

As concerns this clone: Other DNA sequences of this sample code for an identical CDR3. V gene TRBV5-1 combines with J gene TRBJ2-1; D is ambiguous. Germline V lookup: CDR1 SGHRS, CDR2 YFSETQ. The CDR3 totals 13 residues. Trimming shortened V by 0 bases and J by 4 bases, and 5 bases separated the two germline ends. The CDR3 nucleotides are TGCGCCAGCAGCTTGGCTAGTTACAATGAGCAGTTCTTC. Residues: CASSLASYNEQFF.

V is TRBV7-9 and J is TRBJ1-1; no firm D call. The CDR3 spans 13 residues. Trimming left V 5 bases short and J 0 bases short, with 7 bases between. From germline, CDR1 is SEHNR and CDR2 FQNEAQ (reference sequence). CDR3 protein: CASSPRMNTEAFF. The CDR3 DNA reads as TGTGCCAGCAGCCCGAGGATGAACACTGAAGCTTTCTTT. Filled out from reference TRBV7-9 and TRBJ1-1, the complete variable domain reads DTGVSQNPRHKITKRGQNVTFRCDPISEHNRLYWYRQTLGQGPEFLTYFQNEAQLEKSRLLSDRFSAERPKGSFSTLEIQRTEQGDSAMYLCASSPRMNTEAFFGQGTRLTVV.

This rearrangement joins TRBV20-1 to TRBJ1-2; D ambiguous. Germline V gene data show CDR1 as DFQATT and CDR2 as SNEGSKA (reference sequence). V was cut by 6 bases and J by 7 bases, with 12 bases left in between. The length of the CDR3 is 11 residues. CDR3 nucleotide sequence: TGCAGTGCCATACCTTATAGTGGCTACACCTTC. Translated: CSAIPYSGYTF.

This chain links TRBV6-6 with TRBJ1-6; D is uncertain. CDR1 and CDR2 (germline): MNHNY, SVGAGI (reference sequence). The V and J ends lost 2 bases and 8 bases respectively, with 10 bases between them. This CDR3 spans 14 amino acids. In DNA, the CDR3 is TGTGCCAGCAGTTACCGCGGTCCCGATTCACCCCTCCACTTT. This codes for CASSYRGPDSPLHF.

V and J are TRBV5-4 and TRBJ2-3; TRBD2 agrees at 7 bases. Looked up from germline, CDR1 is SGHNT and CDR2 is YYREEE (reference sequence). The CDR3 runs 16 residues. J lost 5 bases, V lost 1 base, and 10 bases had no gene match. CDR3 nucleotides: TGTGCCAGCAGCTTGTACAGCGGGGTGAGTGGAGATACGCAGTATTTT. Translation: CASSLYSGVSGDTQYF.

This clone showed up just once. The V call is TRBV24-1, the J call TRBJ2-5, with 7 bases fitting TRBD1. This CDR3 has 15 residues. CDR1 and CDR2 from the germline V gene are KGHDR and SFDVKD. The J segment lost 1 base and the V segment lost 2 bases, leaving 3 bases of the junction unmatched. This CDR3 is CATSDSHRGQETQYF. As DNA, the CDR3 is TGTGCCACCAGTGATTCACACAGGGGCCAAGAGACCCAGTACTTC.

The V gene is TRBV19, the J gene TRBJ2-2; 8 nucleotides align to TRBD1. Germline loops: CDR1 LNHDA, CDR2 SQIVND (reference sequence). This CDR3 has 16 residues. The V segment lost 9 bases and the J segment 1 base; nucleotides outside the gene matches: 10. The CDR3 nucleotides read TGTGCCAGCAGTCCCCCCGGGACAGGGAACACCGGGGAGCTGTTTTTT. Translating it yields CASSPPGTGNTGELFF. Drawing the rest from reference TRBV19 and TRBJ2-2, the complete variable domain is DGGITQSPKYLFRKEGQNVTLSCEQNLNHDAMYWYRQDPGQGLRLIYYSQIVNDFQKGDIAEGYSVSREKKESFPLTVTSAQKNPTAFYLCASSPPGTGNTGELFFGEGSRLTVL.

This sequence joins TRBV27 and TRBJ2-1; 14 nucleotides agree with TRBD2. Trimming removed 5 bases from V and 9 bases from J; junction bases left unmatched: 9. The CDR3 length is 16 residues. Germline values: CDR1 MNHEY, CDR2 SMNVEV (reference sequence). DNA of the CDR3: TGTGCCAGCAGTCCGCGACTAGCGGGGGGGTTGGGTGAGCAGTTCTTC. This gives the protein CASSPRLAGGLGEQFF.

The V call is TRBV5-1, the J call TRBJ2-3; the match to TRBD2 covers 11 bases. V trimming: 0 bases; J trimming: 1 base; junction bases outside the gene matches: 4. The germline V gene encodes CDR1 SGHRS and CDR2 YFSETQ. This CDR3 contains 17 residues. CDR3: CASSLALAGGRTDTQYF. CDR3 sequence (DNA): TGCGCCAGCAGCTTGGCTCTAGCGGGGGGACGCACAGATACGCAGTATTTT.

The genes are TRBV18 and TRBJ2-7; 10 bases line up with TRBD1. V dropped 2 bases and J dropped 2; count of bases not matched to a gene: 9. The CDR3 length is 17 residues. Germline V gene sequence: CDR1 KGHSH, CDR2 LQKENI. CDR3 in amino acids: CASSPNGPGTGAYEQYF. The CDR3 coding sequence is TGTGCCAGCTCACCAAACGGCCCGGGGACAGGGGCCTACGAGCAGTACTTC.

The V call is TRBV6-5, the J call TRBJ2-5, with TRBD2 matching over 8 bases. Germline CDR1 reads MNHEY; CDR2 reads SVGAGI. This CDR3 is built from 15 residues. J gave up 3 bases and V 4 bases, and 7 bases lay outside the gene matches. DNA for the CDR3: TGTGCCAGCAGTTCCCCGGGACTAGTCAAAGAGACCCAGTACTTC. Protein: CASSSPGLVKETQYF.

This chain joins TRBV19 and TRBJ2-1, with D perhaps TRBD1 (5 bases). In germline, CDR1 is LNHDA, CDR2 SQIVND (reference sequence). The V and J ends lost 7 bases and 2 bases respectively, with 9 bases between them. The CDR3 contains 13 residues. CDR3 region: CASTRTPYNEQFF. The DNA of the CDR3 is TGTGCCAGTACCCGGACACCCTACAATGAGCAGTTCTTC.

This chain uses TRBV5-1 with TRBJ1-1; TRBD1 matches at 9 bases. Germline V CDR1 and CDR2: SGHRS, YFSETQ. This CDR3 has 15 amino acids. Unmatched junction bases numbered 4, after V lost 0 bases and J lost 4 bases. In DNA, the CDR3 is TGCGCCAGCAGCTTGGACAGGGGGCGCGGCACTGAAGCTTTCTTT. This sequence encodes CASSLDRGRGTEAFF.

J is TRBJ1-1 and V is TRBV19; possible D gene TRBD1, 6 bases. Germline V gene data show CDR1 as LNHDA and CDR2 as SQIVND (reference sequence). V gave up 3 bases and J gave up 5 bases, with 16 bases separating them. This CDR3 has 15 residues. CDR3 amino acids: CASSMAVGGGTEAFF. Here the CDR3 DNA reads TGTGCCAGTAGTATGGCAGTAGGGGGTGGGACTGAAGCTTTCTTT.

In DNA form, the CDR3 reads TGTGCCAGCAGTTTCAGCGACAGCTCCTATAATTCACCCCTCCACTTT. This encodes CASSFSDSSYNSPLHF. The chain uses TRBV5-6 and TRBJ1-6; D possibly corresponds to TRBD1 (5 bases). V lost 5 bases and J lost 0, with 12 bases in between. Germline V CDR1 and CDR2: SGHDT, YYEEEE. The CDR3 loop spans 16 amino acids.

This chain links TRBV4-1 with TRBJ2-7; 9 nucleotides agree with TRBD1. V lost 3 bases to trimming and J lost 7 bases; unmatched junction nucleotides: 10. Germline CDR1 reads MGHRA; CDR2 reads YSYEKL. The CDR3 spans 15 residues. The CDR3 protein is CASSQLQGAVREQYF. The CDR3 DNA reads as TGCGCCAGCAGCCAGTTACAGGGGGCTGTGAGGGAGCAGTACTTC.

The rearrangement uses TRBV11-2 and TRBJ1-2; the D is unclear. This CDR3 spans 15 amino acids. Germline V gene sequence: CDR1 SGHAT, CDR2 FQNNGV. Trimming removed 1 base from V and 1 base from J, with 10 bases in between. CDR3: CASSLGPTLNYGYTF. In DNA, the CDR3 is TGTGCCAGCAGCTTAGGACCGACACTTAACTATGGCTACACCTTC.

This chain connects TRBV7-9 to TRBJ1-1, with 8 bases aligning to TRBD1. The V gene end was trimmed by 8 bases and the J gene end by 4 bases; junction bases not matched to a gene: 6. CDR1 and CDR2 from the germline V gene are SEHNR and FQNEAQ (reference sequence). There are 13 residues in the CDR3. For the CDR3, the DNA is TGTGCCAGCGGCACAGACAGGGGCACTGAAGCTTTCTTT. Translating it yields CASGTDRGTEAFF.

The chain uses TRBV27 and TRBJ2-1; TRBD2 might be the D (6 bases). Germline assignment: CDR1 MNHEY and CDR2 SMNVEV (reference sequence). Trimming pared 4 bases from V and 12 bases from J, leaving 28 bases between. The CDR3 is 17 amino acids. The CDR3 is CASSSTFRRLEQRTQFF. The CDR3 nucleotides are TGTGCCAGCAGTTCGACCTTTCGCAGACTAGAACAACGTACGCAGTTCTTC.

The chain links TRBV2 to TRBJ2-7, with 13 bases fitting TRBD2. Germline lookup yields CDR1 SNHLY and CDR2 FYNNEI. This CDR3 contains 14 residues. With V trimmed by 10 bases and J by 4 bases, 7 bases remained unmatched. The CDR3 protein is CATSRTSGSYEQYF. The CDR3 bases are TGTGCCACCTCCCGGACTAGCGGGAGTTACGAGCAGTACTTC.

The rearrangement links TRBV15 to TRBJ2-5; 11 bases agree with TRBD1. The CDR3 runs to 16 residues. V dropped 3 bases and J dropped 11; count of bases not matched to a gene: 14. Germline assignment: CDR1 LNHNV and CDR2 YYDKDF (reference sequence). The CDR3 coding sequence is TGTGCCACCAGCAGGGGAAAATCCGGGACAGGGGGGAGTCAGTACTTC. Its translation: CATSRGKSGTGGSQYF.

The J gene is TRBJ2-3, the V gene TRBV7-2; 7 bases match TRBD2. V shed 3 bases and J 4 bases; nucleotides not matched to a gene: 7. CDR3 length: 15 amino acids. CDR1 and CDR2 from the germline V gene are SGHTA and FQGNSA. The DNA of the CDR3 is TGTGCCAGCAGCTTTGTGGCGGGAGTAGCAGATACGCAGTATTTT. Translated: CASSFVAGVADTQYF.

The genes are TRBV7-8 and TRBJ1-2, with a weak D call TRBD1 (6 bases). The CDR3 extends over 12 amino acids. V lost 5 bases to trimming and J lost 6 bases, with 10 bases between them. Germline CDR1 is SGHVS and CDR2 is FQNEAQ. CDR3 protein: CASSSHRDGYTF. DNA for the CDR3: TGTGCCAGCAGCAGCCACAGGGATGGCTACACCTTC. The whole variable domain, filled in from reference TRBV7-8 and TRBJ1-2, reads GAGVSQSPRYKVAKRGQDVALRCDPISGHVSLFWYQQALGQGPEFLTYFQNEAQLDKSGLPSDRFFAERPEGSVSTLKIQRTQQEDSAVYLCASSSHRDGYTFGSGTRLTVV.

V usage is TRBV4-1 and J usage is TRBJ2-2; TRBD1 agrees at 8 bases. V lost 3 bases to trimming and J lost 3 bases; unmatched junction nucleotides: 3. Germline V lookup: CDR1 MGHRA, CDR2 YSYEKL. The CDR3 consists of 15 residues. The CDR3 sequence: CASSHIQGDTGELFF. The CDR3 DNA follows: TGCGCCAGCAGCCACATACAGGGGGACACCGGGGAGCTGTTTTTT.